This passage covers 23 T cell receptor beta chains from one sample sequenced in a study of shared clonotypes between healthy human individuals. It was CD45RO-negative cells, positively selected for CCR7, that made up naive CD8 cells, with terminally differentiated effector memory CD45RA+ cells excluded. Clones were sequenced by immunoSEQ multiplex PCR, and TCRdb holds only the in-frame ones, with some missing. The repertoire holds 1.5 million to 2.5 million clones, with approximately 94% as singletons. What was sequenced was naive CD8+ T cells sorted from blood. The receptor set was obtained from a man between 18 and 29 years old in good health.

V gene TRBV6-5 combines with J gene TRBJ2-7; maybe TRBD1 (6 bases). This CDR3 has 16 residues. Looked up from germline, CDR1 is MNHEY and CDR2 is SVGAGI. Trimming took 2 bases from V and 2 from J, leaving 16 bases between them. In nucleotides, the CDR3 is TGTGCCAGCAGTTACCTCCCCCGGGACATAGCCTACGAGCAGTACTTC. Protein sequence: CASSYLPRDIAYEQYF.

About this clone: This specimen includes other DNA sequences encoding the same CDR3. The J gene is TRBJ2-7, the V gene TRBV5-1, with a tentative D call TRBD1 (6 bases). Trimming removed 0 bases from V and 2 bases from J, with 9 bases in between. The CDR3 spans 14 residues. CDR1 and CDR2 from the germline V gene are SGHRS and YFSETQ. In nucleotides, the CDR3 is TGCGCCAGCAGCTTGGCGGGACAAACCTACGAGCAGTACTTC. Encoded protein: CASSLAGQTYEQYF.

The chain employs TRBV6-1 and TRBJ1-2, with D unresolved. Trimming left V 2 bases short and J 4 bases short, with 26 bases between. Germline CDR1 and CDR2: MNHNS and SASEGT. This CDR3 comprises 19 residues. In nucleotides, the CDR3 is TGTGCCAGCAGTGAACTCTCATCCCCCTTTGGGGAGGGTATCTATGGCTACACCTTC. Translated: CASSELSSPFGEGIYGYTF.

This clone was seen a few times. The chain is built from TRBV5-1 and TRBJ2-2; D remains unclear. CDR3 size: 13 residues. V was cut by 2 bases and J by 5 bases, with 7 bases left in between. The germline V gene has CDR1 SGHRS and CDR2 YFSETQ. As DNA, the CDR3 is TGCGCCAGCAGCTTCGTAGGTACCGGGGAGCTGTTTTTT. Residues: CASSFVGTGELFF.

This clone appeared once. The V and J genes are TRBV5-4 and TRBJ2-7; perhaps TRBD1 as D (5 bases). V was cut by 4 bases and J by 2 bases, with 13 bases left in between. Germline V gives CDR1 SGHNT, CDR2 YYREEE (reference sequence). The CDR3 runs to 14 residues. The CDR3 loop reads CASSITGNPYEQYF. In DNA form, the CDR3 reads TGTGCCAGCAGCATAACAGGAAATCCCTACGAGCAGTACTTC.

J is TRBJ1-4 and V is TRBV7-9; D gene ambiguous. The CDR3 spans 14 residues. Germline CDR1 and CDR2: SEHNR and FQNEAQ (reference sequence). The V end lost 5 bases, the J end lost 5 bases, and 12 bases lay between the germline ends. The CDR3 is CASSPNVENEKLFF. CDR3 bases: TGTGCCAGCAGCCCGAATGTTGAGAATGAAAAACTGTTTTTT.

The V gene is TRBV9, the J gene TRBJ2-3; 7 nucleotides align to TRBD2. The germline CDR1 and CDR2 sequences are SGDLS and YYNGEE. The CDR3 totals 14 residues. Trimming cost V 4 bases and J 1 base; bases outside gene matches: 3. CDR3 amino acids: CASSTRGGTDTQYF. The CDR3 DNA reads TGTGCCAGCAGCACTCGGGGGGGCACAGATACGCAGTATTTT.

This clone was observed a single time. The chain joins TRBV27 to TRBJ2-5, with 11 nucleotides matching TRBD2. Unmatched junction bases numbered 1, after V lost 3 bases and J lost 4 bases. The CDR3 length is 14 residues. Germline CDR1 and CDR2: MNHEY and SMNVEV (reference sequence). CDR3 amino acids: CASSFTSGGETQYF. Written as DNA, the CDR3 is TGTGCCAGCAGTTTTACTAGCGGGGGAGAGACCCAGTACTTC.

This chain connects TRBV5-4 to TRBJ2-5, with D possibly matching TRBD2 (6 bases). The germline gives CDR1 SGHNT, CDR2 YYREEE (reference sequence). The CDR3 has 14 amino acids. The V end was cut by 4 bases, the J end by 0 bases, with 10 bases between. The CDR3 DNA follows: TGTGCCAGCAGCCAGAGGGACTACCAAGAGACCCAGTACTTC. Residues: CASSQRDYQETQYF.

As to this clone: Compared with germline, one end of the junction differs, possibly owing to a read error. The sample has other DNA sequences that encode this CDR3 too. The chain uses TRBV6-6 and TRBJ2-7; TRBD1 matches at 7 bases. CDR1 and CDR2 (germline): MNHNY, SVGAGI (reference sequence). The CDR3 loop spans 14 amino acids. In nucleotides, the CDR3 is TGCGCCAGCAGGTCGGGAACAGGGGTATTGGAGCAGTACTTC. This codes for CASRSGTGVLEQYF.

J is TRBJ1-2 and V is TRBV19, with a tentative D call TRBD1 (5 bases). The CDR3 sequence is 13 residues long. Germline loops: CDR1 LNHDA, CDR2 SQIVND (reference sequence). Between the trimmed V and J ends, which lost 3 bases and 4 bases, there was a span of 9 bases. For the CDR3, the DNA is TGTGCCAGTAGTATTCAACAGGCCTATGGCTACACCTTC. It is translated as CASSIQQAYGYTF.

The V call is TRBV11-2, the J call TRBJ2-7; D gene ambiguous. The germline V gene encodes CDR1 SGHAT and CDR2 FQNNGV. The V and J ends lost 5 bases and 5 bases respectively, with 13 bases between them. This CDR3 has 13 residues. In nucleotides, the CDR3 is TGTGCCAGCAGCCTACTGACAAGGGACGAGCAGTACTTC. Its translation is CASSLLTRDEQYF. The complete variable domain, with remaining parts taken from reference TRBV11-2 and TRBJ2-7, reads EAGVAQSPRYKIIEKRQSVAFWCNPISGHATLYWYQQILGQGPKLLIQFQNNGVVDDSQLPKDRFSAERLKGVDSTLKIQPAKLEDSAVYLCASSLLTRDEQYFGPGTRLTVT.

The chain links TRBV6-5 to TRBJ2-2; unclear D gene. V shed 2 bases and J shed 3 bases, with 4 bases lying between them. The CDR3 sequence is 13 residues long. Germline V gene data show CDR1 as MNHEY and CDR2 as SVGAGI. CDR3 coding DNA: TGTGCCAGCAGTTACGACTACACCGGGGAGCTGTTTTTT. It is translated as CASSYDYTGELFF.

In regard to this clone: Different DNA sequences within this sample yield the same CDR3. As DNA, the CDR3 is TGTGCCAGCAGCTTGGGAGCTGGGGCCAACGTCCTGACTTTC. This encodes CASSLGAGANVLTF. The chain employs TRBV7-9 and TRBJ2-6; possible D gene TRBD2, 5 bases. CDR3 length: 14 amino acids. Germline assignment: CDR1 SEHNR and CDR2 FQNEAQ (reference sequence). V was trimmed by 3 bases and J by 2 bases, leaving 5 bases between them.

This clone occurred once. This chain links TRBV6-1 with TRBJ2-1; 9 positions agree with TRBD1. With 4 bases clipped from V and 8 bases from J, the junction kept 12 bases outside the gene matches. Per the germline V gene, CDR1 is MNHNS and CDR2 is SASEGT. This CDR3 contains 16 residues. DNA for the CDR3: TGTGCCAGCAGTGCACTGACCGGGACAGGGTATCATGAGCAGTTCTTC. This encodes CASSALTGTGYHEQFF.

V gene TRBV4-1 combines with J gene TRBJ1-2, with D tentatively TRBD1 (5 bases). Per germline, CDR1 MGHRA and CDR2 YSYEKL. V was shortened by 0 bases and J by 4 bases, with 18 bases between the two germline ends. The length of the CDR3 is 17 residues. In DNA form, the CDR3 reads TGCGCCAGCAGCCAAGAAGGTGTCCTTGACAGCCTCTATGGCTACACCTTC. This sequence encodes CASSQEGVLDSLYGYTF.

Comment on this clone: Sequence at one end of the junction differs from germline and may be a read error. The DNA for the CDR3 is TGCGCCAGCACCTTGGACACCGGCATAGATACGCAGTATTTT. This encodes CASTLDTGIDTQYF. The J gene is TRBJ2-3, the V gene TRBV5-1; a possible D gene is TRBD1 (5 bases). CDR1 is SGHRS, CDR2 YFSETQ, per germline. The CDR3 length is 14 residues. Filled out from reference TRBV5-1 and TRBJ2-3, the complete variable domain reads KAGVTQTPRYLIKTRGQQVTLSCSPISGHRSVSWYQQTPGQGLQFLFEYFSETQRNKGNFPGRFSGRQFSNSRSEMNVSTLELGDSALYLCASTLDTGIDTQYFGPGTRLTVL.

A single count supports this clone. V and J are TRBV30 and TRBJ2-2, with 7 nucleotides matching TRBD1. Germline V gene lookup returns CDR1 GTSNPN and CDR2 SVGIG (reference sequence). The CDR3 extends over 15 amino acids. V was clipped by 2 bases and J by 2 bases; unmatched bases: 5. In DNA, the CDR3 is TGTGCCTGGAGTCGGGACAGCGGTAACACCGGGGAGCTGTTTTTT. Protein: CAWSRDSGNTGELFF.

Of note for this clone: Additional DNA sequences in this sample encode the identical CDR3. This chain links TRBV27 with TRBJ2-7; D might be TRBD1 (6 bases). Deletions cut 6 bases from V and 0 bases from J, with 9 bases between. Looked up from germline, CDR1 is MNHEY and CDR2 is SMNVEV (reference sequence). This CDR3 spans 13 amino acids. The CDR3 loop reads CASRRDNSYEQYF. CDR3 nucleotides: TGTGCCAGCAGACGGGACAACTCCTACGAGCAGTACTTC.

The chain couples TRBV21-1 to TRBJ2-5; no check of the table's D call, TRBD2, against the DNA was made. TRBV21-1 is classified as a pseudogene. This CDR3 region has 15 residues. The CDR3 DNA sequence: TGTGCCAGCAGCAAAGCGGAGGGGGAGGGGGAGACCCAGTACTTC. This codes for CASSKAEGEGETQYF.

The chain employs TRBV29-1 and TRBJ2-1; 13 nucleotides match TRBD2. The germline gives CDR1 SQVTM, CDR2 ANQGSEA. The junction had 6 bases not matched to a gene; V was cut back by 1 base and J by 0 bases. The CDR3 consists of 18 residues. CDR3 in amino acids: CSVEATTSGRNSYNEQFF. CDR3 nucleotide sequence: TGCAGCGTTGAAGCCACGACTAGCGGGAGGAACTCCTACAATGAGCAGTTCTTC.

The chain joins TRBV4-1 to TRBJ1-6; D call uncertain. Trimming removed 1 base at V and 16 bases at J, with 20 bases between. The CDR3 has 15 amino acids. Germline lookup yields CDR1 MGHRA and CDR2 YSYEKL. CDR3 bases: TGCGCCAGCAGCCAAGGGTTAGGAGGAATTGGTCCTCTCCACTTT. Translation: CASSQGLGGIGPLHF.

The chain is built from TRBV25-1 and TRBJ2-5; D is ambiguous. V gave up 1 base and J gave up 0 bases, with 6 bases separating them. Germline V lookup: CDR1 MGHDK, CDR2 SYGVNS. The length of the CDR3 is 14 residues. CDR3 coding DNA: TGTGCCAGCAGTGAATTCGAGTACCAAGAGACCCAGTACTTC. It yields the protein CASSEFEYQETQYF.